This T cell receptor beta chain was found in a study of circulating and synovial CD4+ cells in juvenile arthritis (dated by TCRdb to between 2014 and 2016). About the study as a whole: Within each patient, the study compared the TCRbeta CDR3 repertoires of three groups: circulating HLA-DR+ CD4 T cells, bulk blood CD4 T cells, and synovial CD4 T cells. The goal of the repertoire sequencing was to confirm that synovial clonotypes were enriched in a circulating synovial-like CD4 T cell subset.

Findings and caveats that apply to the study as a whole: Since overlap with synovium went up as sequencing depth increased, the measured fractions of shared clonotypes likely underestimated the full repertoire overlap. No difference between circulating pathogenic-like lymphocytes and bulk blood T cells was detected by traditional Vbeta family usage analysis. Synovial and circulating pathogenic-like lymphocyte repertoires were less diverse than bulk blood CD4 repertoires, with some CPL samples as oligoclonal as synovium. Because CPL samples and bulk blood CD4 samples differed in T cell genome counts by at least an order of magnitude, sample-size effects were addressed. Circulating pathogenic-like lymphocytes clustered with synovial T cells and shared a substantially higher fraction of CDR3 sequences with synovium than bulk blood.

Via the germline V gene, CDR1 is KGHSH and CDR2 LQKENI. Trimmed from V: 2 bases; trimmed from J: 2 bases; junction bases lacking a gene match: 2. CDR3 length: 16 amino acids, cysteine to phenylalanine. The CDR3 DNA has 48 bases and is translated from base 1. Turning to this clone: This clone's antigen is unknown. The record has no base qualities; no much larger clone is one base away.

The receptor library was made with the immunoSEQ multiplex PCR assay. TCRbeta CDR3 sequencing was carried out by an external provider as a commercial service. Per the original workflow: Productive nucleotide sequences and amino acid sequences obtained through in silico translation were used in the analyses. Diversity was measured with Renyi entropy across alpha values, using the median of 200 repeated subsamples to equalise sample size. The distance between each pair of repertoires was calculated as one minus the Chao-modified Jaccard index, which corrects for under-sampling, and this distance was used for clustering. Frequency-weighted overlap with synovial clonotypes was computed at 200 sample sizes with 200 draws without replacement at each size, and the value at the size of the smaller sample was reported. Drawn from immuneACCESS, this table holds only the in-frame rearrangements with V and J called that TCRdb kept. Clones are partly lost; checked studies trace under half to an unresolved V gene and leave the rest unexplained. V, J and clone size are taken as reported in that table, and D and trimming were inferred from the DNA itself. The sample contains approximately 31,000 clones, 90% to 95% of them found a single time. 0.55% to 0.85% of the sample is in the top ten clones.

The sequenced samples were obtained from patients with active juvenile idiopathic arthritis. Right after thawing, the cells went straight into sorting, and Live/Dead Fixable Near-IR Stain was used to exclude dead cells. The sequenced material came from CD4+ T cells from blood. The sequence derives from a human donor with juvenile idiopathic arthritis. Here the chain combines TRBV18 and TRBJ2-4; the junction holds 11 bases that match TRBD1. The nucleotide sequence is given as TGTGCCAGCTCACCAGGACAGGGGGCGCCCAAAAACATTCAGTACTTC. Its translation reads: CASSPGQGAPKNIQYF. When the CDR3 is completed using the reference TRBV18 and TRBJ2-4 genes on either side, the full variable domain is NAGVMQNPRHLVRRRGQEARLRCSPMKGHSHVYWYRQLPEEGLKFMVYLQKENIIDESGMPKERFSAEFPKEGPSILRIQQVVRGDSAAYFCASSPGQGAPKNIQYFGAGTRLSVL.